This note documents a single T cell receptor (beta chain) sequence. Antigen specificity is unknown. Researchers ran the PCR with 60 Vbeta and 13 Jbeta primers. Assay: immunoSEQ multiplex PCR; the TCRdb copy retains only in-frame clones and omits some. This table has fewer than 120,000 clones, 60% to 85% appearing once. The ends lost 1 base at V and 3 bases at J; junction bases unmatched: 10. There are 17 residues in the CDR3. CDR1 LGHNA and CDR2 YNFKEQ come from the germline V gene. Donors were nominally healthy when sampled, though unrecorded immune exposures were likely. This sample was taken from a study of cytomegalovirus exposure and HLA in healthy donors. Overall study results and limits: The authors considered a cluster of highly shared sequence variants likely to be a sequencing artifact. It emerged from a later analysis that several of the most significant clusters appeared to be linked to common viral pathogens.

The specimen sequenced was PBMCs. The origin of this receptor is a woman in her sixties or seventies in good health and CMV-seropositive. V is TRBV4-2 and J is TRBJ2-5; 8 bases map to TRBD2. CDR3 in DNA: TGTGCCAGCAGCCAAGCGGGAGCGGGAGAAGCCAAAGAGACCCAGTACTTC. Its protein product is CASSQAGAGEAKETQYF.